Sample share makes the clone carrying this T cell receptor beta chain large. Its antigen remains unidentified. Follow-up blood was drawn about 14 weeks, roughly three months, after antiretroviral therapy began. All unsorted peripheral T cells were captured because whole blood was used without fractionation. The source of the sample is a study of HIV-infected patients and healthy controls. Background on the study: Total CDR3 counts per chain did not differ significantly between patients and controls. Findings and caveats of the study: Healthy controls carried many MAIT alpha-chain CDR3s, while HIV+ repertoires had few.

The V gene lost 0 bases and the J gene lost 2 bases, with 10 bases spanning the gap. This CDR3 region has 15 residues. Germline V CDR1 and CDR2: SGDLS, YYNGEE. Reverse transcription used around 500 ng RNA and constant-region primers for alpha and beta. Alpha and beta chain libraries were made separately by chain-specific third strand synthesis with multiplexing indices. One primer pair amplified all rearrangements per chain; each cDNA got molecular barcodes. After a brief PCR adding P5, P7 and a second index, 20 to 25 amplification cycles followed. TCRdb re-derived calls from the 5' RACE reads in MiXCR, one entry per CDR3 protein. This repertoire shows 5,500 or so distinct CDR3 sequences, over 8% found once; its top ten account for less than 30%.

The J gene is TRBJ2-3, the V gene TRBV9; D not resolved. Sequencing used blood, obtained during antiretroviral therapy. This clonotype originated in an adult with HIV infection. CDR3 sequence (DNA): TGTGCCAGCAGCGTAGATGGATCCACCACAGATACGCAGTATTTT. This codes for CASSVDGSTTDTQYF.